Shown below are 27 T cell receptor beta chains from a single sample sequenced in a study of type 1 and type 2 diabetes patients. Genomic DNA was the PCR template. The TCR beta CDR3 region was amplified using 30 forward and 13 reverse primers. In TCRdb, the multiplex PCR reads were re-called with MiXCR into one record per CDR3 protein. The table records around 300,000 distinct CDR3 sequences, approximately 45% of them present only once. Sequenced: peripheral blood mononuclear cells (PBMCs). Receptors were obtained from a man aged 18 to 29 with type 2 diabetes.

To note about this clonotype: A junction boundary mismatches the germline segment, possibly from a read error. V and J are TRBV7-3 and TRBJ2-7; 8 nucleotides agree with TRBD2. Germline V gene data show CDR1 as SGHTA and CDR2 as FQGTGA. The CDR3 spans 15 residues. The CDR3 loop is CASSPGGIGTYEQYF. CDR3 coding DNA: TGTGCTAGCAGCCCGGGGGGGATCGGAACCTACGAGCAGTACTTC.

The chain links TRBV15 to TRBJ2-7, with D possibly being TRBD2 (5 bases). The CDR3 runs to 15 residues. The V and J ends lost 0 bases and 2 bases respectively, with 11 bases between them. Germline loops: CDR1 LNHNV, CDR2 YYDKDF (reference sequence). CDR3 sequence: CATSRDRVGAYEQYF. CDR3 DNA sequence: TGTGCCACCAGCAGAGATAGAGTCGGGGCCTACGAGCAGTACTTC.

With respect to this clonotype: The junction does not match germline at one end; this may be a read error. The V gene is TRBV28, the J gene TRBJ1-6; D not resolved. The germline gives CDR1 MDHEN, CDR2 SYDVKM. The CDR3 has 16 amino acids. In DNA, the CDR3 is TGTGCCAGCAGTACGGGGAGTCCCTCTCATAATTCACCCCCCCACTTT. Encoded protein: CASSTGSPSHNSPPHF.

V gene TRBV2 combines with J gene TRBJ2-3; 9 bases align to TRBD2. The V and J ends lost 7 bases and 3 bases, in that order; junction bases with no gene match: 11. Germline V lookup: CDR1 SNHLY, CDR2 FYNNEI. The CDR3 is 16 residues long. CDR3 amino acids: CASNPPSGIGTDTQYF. The CDR3 DNA reads as TGTGCCAGCAATCCCCCTAGCGGGATCGGTACAGATACGCAGTATTTT.

V usage is TRBV2 and J usage is TRBJ1-1, with D possibly TRBD1 on 6 matching bases. V lost 4 bases to trimming and J lost 2 bases, with 14 bases between them. Germline V gives CDR1 SNHLY, CDR2 FYNNEI. The length of the CDR3 is 15 residues. CDR3 residues: CASSVFGGLNTEAFF. The CDR3 DNA reads TGTGCCAGCAGTGTTTTCGGGGGCCTTAACACTGAAGCTTTCTTT.

A few counts support this clonotype. CDR3 region: CASSGGGGGSYEQYF. The CDR3 coding sequence is TGCGCCAGCAGCGGAGGGGGGGGCGGCTCCTACGAGCAGTACTTC. V and J are TRBV5-1 and TRBJ2-7; a possible D gene is TRBD2 (7 bases). V was pared by 4 bases and J by 0 bases, with 14 bases between. Germline V gene lookup returns CDR1 SGHRS and CDR2 YFSETQ. This CDR3 contains 15 residues.

In this sample, this clonotype turned up once. This rearrangement joins TRBV12-3 or TRBV12-4 to TRBJ1-2; TRBD1 matches 8 bases. CDR3 length: 13 amino acids. V shed 5 bases, J shed 8 bases, and the junction held 7 bases outside the gene matches. The CDR3 region is CASSESSGGGYTF. Here the CDR3 DNA reads TGTGCCAGCAGTGAATCTTCAGGGGGCGGCTACACCTTC.

J is TRBJ2-1 and V is TRBV5-1; 9 nucleotides agree with TRBD2. Germline CDR1 reads SGHRS; CDR2 reads YFSETQ. The CDR3 spans 16 residues. V was clipped by 0 bases and J by 7 bases; unmatched bases: 8. CDR3 nucleotides: TGCGCCAGCAGCTTGGACCCCGTTAGCGGGAGTAATGAGCAGTTCTTC. Translating gives CASSLDPVSGSNEQFF.

Comment on this clonotype: The junction departs from the called germline gene at one end, perhaps through a read error. V gene TRBV14 combines with J gene TRBJ2-5; D is unresolved. The germline gives CDR1 SGHDN, CDR2 FVKESK. This CDR3 is 13 amino acids long. This chain's CDR3 is CVSSQGLVETQHF. The CDR3 DNA follows: TGTGTCAGCAGCCAAGGGCTAGTGGAGACCCAGCACTTC.

The rearrangement uses TRBV20-1 and TRBJ1-4; no clear D gene. The germline V and J ends were trimmed by 6 bases and 0 bases, with 8 bases remaining between them. This CDR3 has 13 residues. The V gene's germline CDR1 is DFQATT and CDR2 SNEGSKA (reference sequence). CDR3 amino acids: CSAIETTNEKLFF. CDR3 in DNA: TGCAGTGCAATAGAAACAACTAATGAAAAACTGTTTTTT.

This clonotype was seen only once. This chain links TRBV7-2 with TRBJ2-5; D is undetermined. The germline V gene has CDR1 SGHTA and CDR2 FQGNSA. With 9 bases removed from V and 2 bases from J, the gap between germline ends came to 19 bases. The CDR3 contains 15 residues. The CDR3 bases are TGTGCCAGTAGTATAGTGGCAGCCGGGCAAGAGACCCAGTACTTC. This gives the protein CASSIVAAGQETQYF.

In regard to this clonotype: This may arise from a read error, as a much more abundant clone is one base away. This CDR3 fails to terminate in the conserved phenylalanine or tryptophan, so it likely reflects a read error. V is TRBV10-1 and J is TRBJ2-7, with 7 bases identical to TRBD1. Germline V lookup: CDR1 WNHNN, CDR2 SYGVQD (reference sequence). V trimming: 4 bases; J trimming: 4 bases; junction bases outside the gene matches: 4. The CDR3 runs to 13 residues. As DNA, the CDR3 is TGCGCCAGCAGTGCAGGGGGTGGTTACGAGCAGTACCTC. This encodes CASSAGGGYEQYL.

This sequence joins TRBV7-8 and TRBJ1-2, with D possibly TRBD1 on 5 matching bases. The V end lost 4 bases, the J end lost 2 bases, and 17 bases lay between the germline ends. CDR3 size: 16 residues. The V gene's germline CDR1 is SGHVS and CDR2 FQNEAQ. Here the CDR3 reads CASSSSLSGSNYGYTF. CDR3 sequence (DNA): TGTGCCAGCAGCTCCTCCCTGTCAGGGTCAAACTATGGCTACACCTTC.

This clonotype was found a few times. The chain is built from TRBV15 and TRBJ2-7, with D perhaps assigned TRBD1 or TRBD2 (6 bases each). Trimming removed 5 bases at V and 6 bases at J, with 23 bases between. The CDR3 runs 16 residues. Germline CDR1 reads LNHNV; CDR2 reads YYDKDF (reference sequence). CDR3 coding DNA: TGTGCCACCAGCCGGGGGCCCTTGACTAGTCCGGGCGAGCAGTACTTC. Its protein is CATSRGPLTSPGEQYF.

For this clonotype: Relative to the germline gene, one junction end is altered; a read error may explain this. The V and J genes are TRBV7-8 and TRBJ2-7; D gene unclear. The CDR3 covers 15 residues. Germline values: CDR1 SGHVS, CDR2 FQNEAQ. The CDR3 protein is CASSHTDATDYEQYF. CDR3 sequence (DNA): TGCGCCAGCAGCCACACCGACGCTACCGATTACGAGCAGTACTTC.

The rearrangement joins TRBV6-6 to TRBJ2-5; 8 nucleotides match TRBD2. The V and J ends lost 7 bases and 10 bases, in that order; junction bases with no gene match: 17. CDR1 MNHNY and CDR2 SVGAGI come from the germline V gene (reference sequence). The CDR3 is made up of 15 amino acids. The CDR3 nucleotides read TGTGCCAGCACACGAGAAAGCGGGGGCCGTCTGGACCAGTACTTC. Residues: CASTRESGGRLDQYF.

As to this clonotype: A much larger clone differs by one base, so this may be a read error. The rearrangement links TRBV10-3 to TRBJ1-2, with D unclear. Per the germline V gene, CDR1 is ENHRY and CDR2 is SYGVKD. The CDR3 extends over 14 amino acids. This chain's CDR3 is CAISGTASNCGYTF. The CDR3 coding sequence is TGTGCCATCAGTGGGACGGCCTCTAACTGTGGCTACACCTTC.

The rearrangement joins TRBV6-5 to TRBJ1-6, with D hard to call. CDR3 size: 15 residues. The germline CDR1 and CDR2 sequences are MNHEY and SVGAGI. V lost 8 bases and J lost 7, with 18 bases in between. CDR3 sequence (DNA): TGTGCCAGCCGCCTCAGTTGGGAGATGAATTCACCCCTCCACTTT. This gives the protein CASRLSWEMNSPLHF.

This chain joins TRBV27 and TRBJ2-7; 9 bases fit TRBD1. Trimming at V came to 6 bases and at J to 6 bases, leaving 9 bases not matched to a gene. CDR1 is MNHEY and CDR2 is SMNVEV in the germline V gene (reference sequence). The CDR3 is 14 amino acids. The CDR3 spells CASRTGTGPFEQYF. DNA of the CDR3: TGTGCCAGCAGGACCGGGACAGGGCCTTTCGAGCAGTACTTC.

This clonotype was counted ten times or more. The chain carries TRBV25-1 and TRBJ2-1; D gene ambiguous. Between the trimmed V and J ends, which lost 3 bases and 9 bases, there was a span of 9 bases. CDR3 size: 12 residues. Germline assignment: CDR1 MGHDK and CDR2 SYGVNS. As DNA, the CDR3 is TGTGCCAGCAGTGACTCCGTTGGTGAGCAGTTCTTC. As protein: CASSDSVGEQFF.

The CDR3 DNA reads TGTGCCAGTAATAGATTCTCGAACACTGAAGCTTTCTTT. As protein: CASNRFSNTEAFF. The chain joins TRBV19 to TRBJ1-1; D gene unclear. This CDR3 spans 13 amino acids. The germline V and J ends were trimmed by 7 bases and 1 base, with 10 bases remaining between them. The germline V gene encodes CDR1 LNHDA and CDR2 SQIVND (reference sequence).

The count of this clonotype is one. V usage is TRBV9 and J usage is TRBJ2-5, with 7 bases identical to TRBD1. The CDR3 spans 14 residues. Germline CDR1 is SGDLS and CDR2 is YYNGEE. Trimming removed 4 bases from V and 5 bases from J; junction bases left unmatched: 8. In nucleotides, the CDR3 is TGTGCCAGCAGCACCTCGACAGGGTTCGAGACCCAGTACTTC. Translation gives CASSTSTGFETQYF.

The chain is built from TRBV27 and TRBJ1-1; 11 nucleotides match TRBD1. The CDR3 runs 17 residues. Germline CDR1 and CDR2: MNHEY and SMNVEV (reference sequence). Trimming at V came to 0 bases and at J to 0 bases, leaving 3 bases not matched to a gene. CDR3 sequence reads: CASSLSRTGGLNTEAFF. CDR3 nucleotides: TGTGCCAGCAGTTTATCTAGGACAGGGGGCCTGAACACTGAAGCTTTCTTT.

This clonotype has only a few counts. The V call is TRBV7-3, the J call TRBJ2-3, with 13 positions matching TRBD2. The CDR3 has 16 residues. With V trimmed by 5 bases and J by 2 bases, 4 bases remained unmatched. Germline CDR1 SGHTA, CDR2 FQGTGA. This chain's CDR3 is CASSVGTSGTTDTQYF. Written as DNA, the CDR3 is TGTGCCAGCAGCGTTGGGACTAGCGGGACCACAGATACGCAGTATTTT.

In its sample, this clonotype was seen a few times. The rearrangement uses TRBV7-4 and TRBJ2-3; D may match TRBD1 or TRBD2 (6 bases each). The V end lost 3 bases, the J end lost 5 bases, and 15 bases lay between the germline ends. This CDR3 spans 15 amino acids. Germline values: CDR1 SGHVT, CDR2 SQSDAQ. The CDR3 nucleotides are TGTGCCAGCAGCTTTTTAGGGGGGATGGGAGATACGCAGTATTTT. Translated, it gives CASSFLGGMGDTQYF.

This clonotype was detected once. The rearrangement joins TRBV9 to TRBJ1-3; D is unclear. Trimming took off 3 bases at V and 1 base at J, with 5 bases between the two ends. The CDR3 has 13 residues. From germline, CDR1 is SGDLS and CDR2 YYNGEE. The CDR3 DNA reads TGTGCCAGCAGCGAAGGGTCTGGAAACACCATATATTTT. Its protein product is CASSEGSGNTIYF.

As concerns this clonotype: This may be a read error, as it is one base from a much larger clone. The gene calls are TRBV20-1 and TRBJ2-5; 9 bases are a match to TRBD2. The ends lost 1 base at V and 2 bases at J; junction bases unmatched: 11. This CDR3 is 17 amino acids long. Germline V lookup: CDR1 DFQATT, CDR2 SNEGSKA (reference sequence). CDR3 amino acids: CSARAIAGVVWQETQYF. Here the CDR3 DNA reads TGCAGTGCTAGAGCTATAGCGGGAGTAGTATGGCAAGAGACCCAGTACTTC.